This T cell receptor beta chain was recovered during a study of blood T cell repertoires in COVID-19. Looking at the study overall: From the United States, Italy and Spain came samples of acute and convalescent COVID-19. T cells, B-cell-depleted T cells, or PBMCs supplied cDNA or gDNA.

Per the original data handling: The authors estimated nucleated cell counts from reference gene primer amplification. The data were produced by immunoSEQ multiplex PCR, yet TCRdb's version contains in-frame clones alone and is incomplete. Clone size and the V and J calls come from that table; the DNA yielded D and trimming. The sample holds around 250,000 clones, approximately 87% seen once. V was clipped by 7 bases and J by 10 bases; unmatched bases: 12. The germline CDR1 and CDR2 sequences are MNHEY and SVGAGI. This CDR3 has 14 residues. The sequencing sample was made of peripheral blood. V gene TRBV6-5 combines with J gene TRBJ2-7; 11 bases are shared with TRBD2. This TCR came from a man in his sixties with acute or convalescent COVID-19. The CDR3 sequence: CASTTLAGVSEQYF. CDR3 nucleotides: TGTGCCAGCACCACACTAGCGGGAGTTTCAGAACAGTACTTC.